This paragraph covers one T cell receptor beta chain sequence. The sample comes from a study of blood T cell repertoires in COVID-19. Study summary: PBMCs, B-cell-depleted T cells, or T cells were the source of the cDNA or gDNA that made up the material.

Germline assignment: CDR1 ENHRY and CDR2 SYGVKD. Trimming removed 3 bases from V and 6 bases from J; junction bases left unmatched: 3. The CDR3 runs 16 residues. The repertoire was sequenced with immunoSEQ multiplex PCR; TCRdb's copy has only in-frame clones and lacks some. The table lists some 41,000 clones, 86% of them singletons. The source material was peripheral blood. This chain uses TRBV10-3 with TRBJ2-1; 15 nucleotides match TRBD2. This receptor was obtained from a human donor in a cohort sampled during active COVID-19. In DNA form, the CDR3 reads TGTGCCATCAGTGAACCGGGACTAGCGGGGGGCAATGAGCAGTTCTTC. It yields the protein CAISEPGLAGGNEQFF.